This T cell receptor (beta chain) was obtained from a study of T cells in Graves' hyperthyroidism and ophthalmopathy (dated by TCRdb to the late 2010s). For the wider study: Peripheral blood samples were taken at the time of initial diagnosis, prior to any treatment. Thyroid tissue and blood T-cell repertoires from six Graves' hyperthyroidism patients were also compared in the study. According to the paper, TCR Vbeta CDR3 sequencing was carried out on about 140 peripheral blood samples, which came from 40 to 45 ophthalmopathy, around 74 hyperthyroidism and about 17 progressor patients. To identify TCR V-J signatures that set the groups apart, the researchers used a discovery cohort of 95 to 100 patients, made up of about 44 with Graves' ophthalmopathy and 55 to 65 with stable Graves' hyperthyroidism. Prospective prediction of ophthalmopathy was tested in an independent validation cohort consisting of 18 to 20 hyperthyroidism patients and around 16 patients who later progressed to ophthalmopathy. The approximately 95 discovery patients were divided at random into training and test sets in a 7:3 ratio. After blood sampling, hyperthyroidism patients were treated with methimazole at a starting dose of 30 mg daily, and ophthalmopathy patients were treated with high-dose intravenous methylprednisolone. Beyond this particular receptor, the publication reports: In validation, progression to ophthalmopathy was predicted by the model with 70% to 71% sensitivity and 72% to 85% specificity, a median of 6.5 months before onset. Ophthalmopathy was separated from stable hyperthyroidism by a 13 V-J signature model, with around 90% sensitivity and roughly 81% specificity obtained in cross-validation and 80%/75% obtained in testing. Blood samples also contained most of the expanded thyroid clonotypes (frequency above 0.001), which suggests that blood repertoires may reflect thyroid immune responses. Sample size was not statistically predetermined, and blinding of investigators to group allocation was not performed.

There are many counts of this clonotype. Its antigen remains unidentified. One base away there is no much larger clone; base qualities are not given. The TCR beta CDR3 regions were amplified from RNA transcripts. For the first round of RT-PCR on the TCR CDR3, the HTBI primer set was used together with the Qiagen OneStep RT-PCR kit. Libraries were constructed in a second round of multiplex PCR, after which size selection and purification were performed. The libraries were sequenced on an Illumina HiSeq2000 using paired-end 100 bp reads. The authors' pipeline ran thus. SOAPnuke was used to process the raw data, with reads discarded if the reads contained adapters or uncalled bases, had a mean Phred below 15, or lacked an exact constant-primer or identifier match. COPE v1.2.5 was used to merge high-quality paired reads, and clonotypes were defined as unique nucleotide sequences. MiTCR v1.1 was used to align the clonotypes against IMGT TRBV, TRBD and TRBJ reference segments. The analysis included only V-J combinations with a frequency above 0.0001, which together covered over 98% of the repertoires. A TCS score was defined as the ratio of F50 (clonal expansion) to E x V (chaos), with BLOSUM62-based TCRdist applied between CDR3 peptides within each V-J. Welch's t-statistics and random forest reduced fewer than 550 V-J features to 13, which were used in a naive Bayes classifier (R e1071). TCRdb reran the public reads through fastp at Q25 and MiXCR, keeping productive beta chains. Duplicate CDR3 protein sequences are folded into a single record with the most common DNA and genes. The V and J calls here are based on TCRdb, not the publication. The sample contains hundreds of thousands of distinct CDR3 sequences, roughly 15% of them found a single time. Roughly a tenth of the sample rests with the top ten.

Between the V and J ends, shortened by 1 base and 0 bases respectively, the junction contains 7 bases. CDR1 is given as SGHAT and CDR2 as FQDESV, both from the germline V gene (reference sequence). Spanning cysteine to phenylalanine, the CDR3 consists of 15 amino acids. The kept DNA is CDR3 alone, 45 bases in frame from the first base. A patient counted as having stable Graves' hyperthyroidism if no progression to ophthalmopathy occurred over 18 months of follow-up. The hyperthyroidism patients were between 18 and 65 years old and newly diagnosed, with a disease duration of less than 2 months. Exclusion was applied to patients with uncontrolled infections, other autoimmune diseases, pregnancy or lactation. Diagnoses were based on clinical symptoms, serum thyroxine and TRAb, thyroid ultrasound and orbital computed tomography. Ficoll-Paque density gradient centrifugation was used to isolate PBMCs from around 10 ml of fresh peripheral blood. Trizol reagent was used to extract total RNA, and RNA quality was then checked on an Agilent 2100 Bioanalyzer.

The chain is made from TRBV11-1 and TRBJ2-1; no confident D gene assignment can be made. The TCR sequence derives from a woman between 18 and 29 years old with Graves' hyperthyroidism. Sequencing was performed on blood. For the CDR3, the sequence is CASSLEAVSYNEQFF. The nucleotide sequence reads TGTGCCAGCAGCTTAGAGGCGGTCTCCTACAATGAGCAGTTCTTC.